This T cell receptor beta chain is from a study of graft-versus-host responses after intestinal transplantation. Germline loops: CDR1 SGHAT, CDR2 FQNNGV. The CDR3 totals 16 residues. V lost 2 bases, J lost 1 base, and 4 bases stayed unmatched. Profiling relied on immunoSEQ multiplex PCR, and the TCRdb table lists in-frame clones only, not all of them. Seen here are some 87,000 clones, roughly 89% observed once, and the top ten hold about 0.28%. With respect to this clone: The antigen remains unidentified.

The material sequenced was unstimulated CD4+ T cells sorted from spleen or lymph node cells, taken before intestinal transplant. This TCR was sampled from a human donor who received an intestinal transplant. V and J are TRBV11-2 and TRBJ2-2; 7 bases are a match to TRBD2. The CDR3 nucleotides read TGTGCCAGCAGCTTAAGGCTAGCGGTGAACACCGGGGAGCTGTTTTTT. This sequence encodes CASSLRLAVNTGELFF.